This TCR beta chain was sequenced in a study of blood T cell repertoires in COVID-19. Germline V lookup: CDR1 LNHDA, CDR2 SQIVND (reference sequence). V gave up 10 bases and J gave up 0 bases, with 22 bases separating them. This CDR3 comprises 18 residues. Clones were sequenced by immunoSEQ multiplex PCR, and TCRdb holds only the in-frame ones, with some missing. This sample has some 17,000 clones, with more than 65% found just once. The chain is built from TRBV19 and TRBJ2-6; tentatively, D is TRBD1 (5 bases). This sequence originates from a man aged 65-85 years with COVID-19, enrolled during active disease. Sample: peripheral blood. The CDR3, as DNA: TGTGCCACCAACGCCAGAGGACAAACTTACTCTGGGGCCAACGTCCTGACTTTC. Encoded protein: CATNARGQTYSGANVLTF.